The T cell receptor beta chain described here comes from a study of molecular identifiers for immune sequencing clone quantification. About the study: Sequencing covered four of five parts into which replicate RNA from approximately 22,000 or 94,000 naive CD8 cells was split. Study observations and caveats: The share of molecules held by clones above 20 RNA copies was over 99% in effector cells and under 1% in naive cells.

Germline values: CDR1 MNHEY, CDR2 SMNVEV (reference sequence). The CDR3 runs to 17 residues. V trimming: 5 bases; J trimming: 6 bases; junction bases outside the gene matches: 11. The CD8+CD4-CCR7+CD45RA+ phenotype defined the sorted naive CD8 T cells. Previously reported methods and listed TCR primers produced the bulk TCR libraries. MiXCR was run by TCRdb on the PCR reads, yielding one entry per CDR3 protein. Of about 97,000 distinct CDR3 sequences listed, less than 25% are singletons. In its sample, this clonotype was seen many times. Its antigen is still unknown. This sequence originates from a human donor in good health. Some libraries in this study had Jurkat cell RNA spiked in. The sample consisted of naive CD8+ T cells from blood, with Jurkat cell RNA spiked in. The subset was: FACS-sorted CD8+CD4-CCR7+CD45RA+ naive T cells. The chain couples TRBV27 to TRBJ1-5; 12 nucleotides agree with TRBD1. The CDR3 protein is CASSILSGTGGSQPQHF. The CDR3 DNA follows: TGTGCCAGCAGTATCCTCTCCGGGACAGGGGGCAGTCAGCCCCAGCATTTT.